The 19 T cell receptor beta chains below all came from one sample that was sequenced in a study of blood T cell repertoires in COVID-19. The protocol was immunoSEQ multiplex PCR, while the TCRdb copy is restricted to in-frame clones and leaves out a portion. The data contain roughly 160,000 clones, roughly 90% of them singletons. Specimen: peripheral blood. All receptors come from a woman in her sixties or seventies who had recovered from COVID-19.

J is TRBJ1-4 and V is TRBV3-1 (or the pseudogene TRBV3-2), with 8 nucleotides matching TRBD1. The junction had 3 bases not matched to a gene; V was cut back by 6 bases and J by 0 bases. CDR3 length equals 15 residues. Looked up from germline, CDR1 is LGHDT and CDR2 is YNNKEL (reference sequence). The CDR3 spells CASSPDRATNEKLFF. CDR3 in DNA: TGTGCCAGCAGTCCGGACAGGGCAACTAATGAAAAACTGTTTTTT.

The J gene is TRBJ2-7, the V gene TRBV24-1; 8 nucleotides align to TRBD1. The CDR3 extends over 15 amino acids. Germline CDR1 reads KGHDR; CDR2 reads SFDVKD. J gave up 6 bases and V 3 bases, and 9 bases lay outside the gene matches. The CDR3 DNA is TGTGCCACCAGTGATCCTACAGGGGGGACCTTCGAGCAGTACTTC. Translated: CATSDPTGGTFEQYF.

The gene calls are TRBV7-3 and TRBJ2-7; D is ambiguous. Looked up from germline, CDR1 is SGHTA and CDR2 is FQGTGA. The CDR3 has 15 residues. V was trimmed by 1 base and J by 1 base, leaving 11 bases between them. CDR3 residues: CASSLMAVESYEQYF. Written as DNA, the CDR3 is TGTGCCAGCAGCTTAATGGCGGTTGAATCCTACGAGCAGTACTTC.

This chain joins TRBV5-1 and TRBJ1-3, with a weak D call TRBD1 (5 bases). Deletions cut 0 bases from V and 3 bases from J, with 7 bases between. CDR3 size: 14 residues. CDR1 and CDR2 (germline): SGHRS, YFSETQ. In nucleotides, the CDR3 is TGCGCCAGCAGCTTGGGACAGCTTGGAAACACCATATATTTT. Its protein product is CASSLGQLGNTIYF.

This chain links TRBV4-2 with TRBJ1-2; D remains unclear. The CDR3 loop spans 16 amino acids. Trimming cost V 0 bases and J 2 bases, with 13 bases left between them. Germline V lookup: CDR1 LGHNA, CDR2 YNFKEQ. The CDR3 bases are TGTGCCAGCAGCCAAGATAATCGGGGAACCAACTATGGCTACACCTTC. Translating gives CASSQDNRGTNYGYTF.

This chain joins TRBV4-2 and TRBJ1-1, with 9 positions matching TRBD1. Germline assignment: CDR1 LGHNA and CDR2 YNFKEQ. The ends lost 5 bases at V and 1 base at J; junction bases unmatched: 5. The CDR3 is made up of 15 amino acids. Here the CDR3 DNA reads TGTGCCAGCAGCAAGGGACAGGGCCCGAACACTGAAGCTTTCTTT. It codes for CASSKGQGPNTEAFF.

V usage is TRBV28 and J usage is TRBJ1-5; unclear D gene. Germline values: CDR1 MDHEN, CDR2 SYDVKM. Trimming pared 6 bases from V and 7 bases from J, leaving 16 bases between. The CDR3 spans 14 residues. The DNA of the CDR3 is TGTGCCAGCAGCCCTACCGGGGAATACCAGCCCCAGCATTTT. Amino acids: CASSPTGEYQPQHF.

The CDR3 is CASSRGRQGLNTEAFF. CDR3 bases: TGTGCCAGCAGCCGAGGACGCCAGGGCCTGAACACTGAAGCTTTCTTT. J is TRBJ1-1 and V is TRBV28, with TRBD1 as a possible D gene (5 bases). V lost 6 bases and J lost 0, with 17 bases in between. The CDR3 runs 16 residues. Germline V lookup: CDR1 MDHEN, CDR2 SYDVKM.

The rearrangement joins TRBV2 to TRBJ2-5; TRBD2 might be the D (5 bases). Germline V gene data show CDR1 as SNHLY and CDR2 as FYNNEI. V lost 7 bases and J 4 bases, leaving 10 bases between the germline ends. The CDR3 runs to 12 residues. Here the CDR3 DNA reads TGTGCCAGCAAGGGCGAGGGAGAGACCCAGTACTTC. Translating gives CASKGEGETQYF.

V and J are TRBV11-2 and TRBJ1-2; TRBD1 might be the D (6 bases). The germline gives CDR1 SGHAT, CDR2 FQNNGV. The CDR3 runs to 13 residues. V shed 5 bases and J shed 8 bases, with 15 bases lying between them. CDR3 DNA: TGTGCCAGCAGCCACGCGGGAGGGGGAGGCTACACCTTC. Translation gives CASSHAGGGGYTF.

This clone was seen at least ten times. V is TRBV28 and J is TRBJ2-7; D not certain. Trimming took 1 base from V and 6 from J, leaving 7 bases between them. Germline loops: CDR1 MDHEN, CDR2 SYDVKM. This CDR3 spans 12 amino acids. CDR3 sequence reads: CASSLLLSEQYF. The CDR3 DNA sequence: TGTGCCAGCAGTTTATTGTTGAGCGAGCAGTACTTC.

The chain uses TRBV28 and TRBJ1-2; 12 bases are shared with TRBD1. This CDR3 has 15 amino acids. With V trimmed by 5 bases and J by 7 bases, 8 bases remained unmatched. Germline lookup yields CDR1 MDHEN and CDR2 SYDVKM. Written as DNA, the CDR3 is TGTGCCAGCAGTCCGGGGACAGGGGGCGCCGCTGGCTACACCTTC. As protein: CASSPGTGGAAGYTF.

The V and J genes are TRBV5-4 and TRBJ2-1; 9 bases agree with TRBD2. This CDR3 is 16 amino acids long. Germline CDR1 is SGHNT and CDR2 is YYREEE (reference sequence). Unmatched junction bases numbered 6, after V lost 0 bases and J lost 5 bases. CDR3 sequence: CASSLATSGVNNEQFF. The CDR3 nucleotides read TGTGCCAGCAGCTTGGCGACTAGCGGTGTAAACAATGAGCAGTTCTTC.

The gene calls are TRBV5-1 and TRBJ2-1; unclear D gene. Trimming stripped 2 bases from V and 2 bases from J, with 11 bases between. Looked up from germline, CDR1 is SGHRS and CDR2 is YFSETQ. The length of the CDR3 is 15 residues. CDR3 coding DNA: TGCGCCAGCAGCTTCAACGGAGAGACCTACAATGAGCAGTTCTTC. It encodes CASSFNGETYNEQFF. The complete variable domain, with remaining parts taken from reference TRBV5-1 and TRBJ2-1, reads KAGVTQTPRYLIKTRGQQVTLSCSPISGHRSVSWYQQTPGQGLQFLFEYFSETQRNKGNFPGRFSGRQFSNSRSEMNVSTLELGDSALYLCASSFNGETYNEQFFGPGTRLTVL.

This clone was seen a single time. This chain uses TRBV4-1 with TRBJ2-1; TRBD2 agrees at 10 bases. The CDR3 runs 17 residues. Unmatched junction bases numbered 8, after V lost 1 base and J lost 5 bases. The germline V gene encodes CDR1 MGHRA and CDR2 YSYEKL. The CDR3 spells CASSQAGKRGGHNEQFF. In DNA, the CDR3 is TGCGCCAGCAGCCAAGCAGGTAAGCGGGGGGGCCACAATGAGCAGTTCTTC.

The sample holds one count of this clone. This chain uses TRBV15 with TRBJ2-5; D gene uncertain. The CDR3 runs 15 residues. Trimming removed 1 base from V and 5 bases from J, with 14 bases in between. From germline, CDR1 is LNHNV and CDR2 YYDKDF (reference sequence). CDR3 bases: TGTGCCACCAGCAGAGCGGCTAGGTATGGGGAGACCCAGTACTTC. Protein sequence: CATSRAARYGETQYF.

The chain carries TRBV5-4 and TRBJ2-5; 9 bases align to TRBD2. V lost 4 bases and J lost 2; bases outside the gene matches: 9. The CDR3 length is 16 residues. Germline CDR1 reads SGHNT; CDR2 reads YYREEE (reference sequence). The CDR3 DNA follows: TGTGCCAGCAGCAAGACTTTAGGACTAGCGCAAGAGACCCAGTACTTC. This gives the protein CASSKTLGLAQETQYF.

The chain has TRBV24-1 and TRBJ2-7; the D gene is possibly TRBD2 (6 bases). The CDR3 sequence is 14 residues long. V was shortened by 9 bases and J by 5 bases, with 19 bases between the two germline ends. Germline V CDR1 and CDR2: KGHDR, SFDVKD. Written as DNA, the CDR3 is TGTGCCACCGCGGGATCCCCCCCCTCTCACGAGCAGTACTTC. It is translated as CATAGSPPSHEQYF.

This clone was detected once. The chain recombines TRBV7-3 with TRBJ1-4, with D perhaps matching TRBD1 (6 bases). This CDR3 comprises 13 residues. V was clipped by 2 bases and J by 8 bases, with 9 bases between them. Germline values: CDR1 SGHTA, CDR2 FQGTGA. In nucleotides, the CDR3 is TGTGCCAGCAGCTTACGCCAGGGGGAAAAACTGTTTTTT. Encoded protein: CASSLRQGEKLFF.